This T cell receptor (beta chain) is from a study of blood T cell repertoires in COVID-19. Study background: The study drew acute and convalescent COVID-19 samples from the United States, Italy and Spain. Sample material is recorded as cDNA or gDNA derived from T cells, B-cell-depleted T cells, or PBMCs.

The table came from immunoSEQ multiplex PCR; TCRdb's copy has only in-frame clones and leaves some out. The sample consists of 45,000 to 55,000 clones, around 83% of them appearing once. The CDR3 has 14 amino acids. Trimming at V came to 3 bases and at J to 8 bases, leaving 6 bases not matched to a gene. In germline, CDR1 is SGDLS, CDR2 YYNGEE. The rearrangement uses TRBV9 and TRBJ1-4, with TRBD1 identical over 8 bases. Sample: peripheral blood. This clonotype was sampled from a man aged 70 or older with active COVID-19. CDR3 region: CASSGQGSNEKLFF. CDR3 DNA sequence: TGTGCCAGCAGCGGACAGGGGAGTAACGAAAAACTGTTTTTT.